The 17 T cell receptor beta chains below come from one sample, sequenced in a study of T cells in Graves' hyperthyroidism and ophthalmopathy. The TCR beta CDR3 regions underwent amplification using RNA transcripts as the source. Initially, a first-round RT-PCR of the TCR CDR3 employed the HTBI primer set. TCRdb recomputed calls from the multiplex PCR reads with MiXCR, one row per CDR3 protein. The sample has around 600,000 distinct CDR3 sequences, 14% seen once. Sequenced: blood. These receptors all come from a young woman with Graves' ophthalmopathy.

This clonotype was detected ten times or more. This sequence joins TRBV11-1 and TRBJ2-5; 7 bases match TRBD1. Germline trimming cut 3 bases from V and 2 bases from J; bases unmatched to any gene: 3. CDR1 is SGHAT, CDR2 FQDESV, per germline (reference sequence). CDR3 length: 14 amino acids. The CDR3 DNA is TGTGCCAGCAGCTTTAACAGGGGACAAGAGACCCAGTACTTC. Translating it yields CASSFNRGQETQYF.

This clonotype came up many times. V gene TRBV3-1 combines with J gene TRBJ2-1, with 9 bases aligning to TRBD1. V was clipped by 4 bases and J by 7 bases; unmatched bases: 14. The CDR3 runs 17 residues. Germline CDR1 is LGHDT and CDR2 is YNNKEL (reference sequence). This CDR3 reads CASSPQGTGQGSNEQFF. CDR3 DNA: TGTGCCAGCAGCCCCCAGGGTACGGGACAGGGTTCAAATGAGCAGTTCTTC.

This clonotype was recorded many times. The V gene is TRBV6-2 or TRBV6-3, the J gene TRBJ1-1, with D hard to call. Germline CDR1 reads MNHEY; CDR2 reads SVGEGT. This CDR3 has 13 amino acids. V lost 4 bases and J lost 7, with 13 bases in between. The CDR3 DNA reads TGTGCCAGCAGTTCCAGGTCTGACCATGAAGCTTTCTTT. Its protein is CASSSRSDHEAFF.

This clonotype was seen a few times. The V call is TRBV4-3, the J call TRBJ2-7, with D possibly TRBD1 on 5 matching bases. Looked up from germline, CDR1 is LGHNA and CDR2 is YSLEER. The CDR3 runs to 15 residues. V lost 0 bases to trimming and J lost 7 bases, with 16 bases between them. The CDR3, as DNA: TGCGCCAGCAGCCAAGATTGGGGCCTTAAGGGGGAGCAGTACTTC. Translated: CASSQDWGLKGEQYF.

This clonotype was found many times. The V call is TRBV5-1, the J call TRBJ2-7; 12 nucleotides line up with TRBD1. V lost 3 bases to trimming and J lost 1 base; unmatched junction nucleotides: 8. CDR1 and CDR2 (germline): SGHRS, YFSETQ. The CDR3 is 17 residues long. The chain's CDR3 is CASSSGTGGVRSYEQYF. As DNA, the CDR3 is TGCGCCAGCAGCTCCGGGACAGGGGGCGTGAGGTCCTACGAGCAGTACTTC.

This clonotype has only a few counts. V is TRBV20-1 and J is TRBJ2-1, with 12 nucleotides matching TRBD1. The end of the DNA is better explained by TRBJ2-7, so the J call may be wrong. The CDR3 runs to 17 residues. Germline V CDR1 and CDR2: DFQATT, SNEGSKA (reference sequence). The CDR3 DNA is TGCAGTGCTAGAGATCCCGGGACAGGGGGCGGCGGGAATGAGCAGTACTTC. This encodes CSARDPGTGGGGNEQYF.

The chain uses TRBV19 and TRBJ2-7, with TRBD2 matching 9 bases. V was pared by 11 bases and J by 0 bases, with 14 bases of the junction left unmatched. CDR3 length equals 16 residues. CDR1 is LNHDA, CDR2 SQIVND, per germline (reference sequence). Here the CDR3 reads CASSHAGGTTSYEQYF. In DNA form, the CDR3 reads TGTGCCTCCTCCCACGCGGGAGGGACTACCTCCTACGAGCAGTACTTC.

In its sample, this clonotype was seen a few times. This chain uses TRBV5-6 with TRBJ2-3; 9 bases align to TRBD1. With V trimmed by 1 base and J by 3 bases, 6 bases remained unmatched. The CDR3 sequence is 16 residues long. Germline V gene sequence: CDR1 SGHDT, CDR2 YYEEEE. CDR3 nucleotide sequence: TGTGCCAGCAGCTTGCGGGGGACAGGGTCGACAGATACGCAGTATTTT. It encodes CASSLRGTGSTDTQYF. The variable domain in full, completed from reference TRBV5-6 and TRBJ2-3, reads DAGVTQSPTHLIKTRGQQVTLRCSPKSGHDTVSWYQQALGQGPQFIFQYYEEEERQRGNFPDRFSGHQFPNYSSELNVNALLLGDSALYLCASSLRGTGSTDTQYFGPGTRLTVL.

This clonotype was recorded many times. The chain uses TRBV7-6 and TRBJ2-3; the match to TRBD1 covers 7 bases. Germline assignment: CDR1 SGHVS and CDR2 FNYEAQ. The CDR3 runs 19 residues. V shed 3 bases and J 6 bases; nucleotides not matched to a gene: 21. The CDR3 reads CASSFATGTALVPTDTQYF. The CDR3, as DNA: TGTGCCAGCAGCTTTGCCACCGGGACAGCCCTAGTTCCCACGGATACGCAGTATTTT. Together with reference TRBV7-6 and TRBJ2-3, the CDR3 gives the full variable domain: GAGVSQSPRYKVTKRGQDVALRCDPISGHVSLYWYRQALGQGPEFLTYFNYEAQQDKSGLPNDRFSAERPEGSISTLTIQRTEQRDSAMYRCASSFATGTALVPTDTQYFGPGTRLTVL.

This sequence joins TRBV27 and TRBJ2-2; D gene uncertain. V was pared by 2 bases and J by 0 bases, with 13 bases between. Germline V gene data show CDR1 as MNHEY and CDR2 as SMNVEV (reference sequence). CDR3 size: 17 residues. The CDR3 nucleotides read TGTGCCAGCAGTTTAGCCTACTTCGGGTCGAACACCGGGGAGCTGTTTTTT. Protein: CASSLAYFGSNTGELFF.

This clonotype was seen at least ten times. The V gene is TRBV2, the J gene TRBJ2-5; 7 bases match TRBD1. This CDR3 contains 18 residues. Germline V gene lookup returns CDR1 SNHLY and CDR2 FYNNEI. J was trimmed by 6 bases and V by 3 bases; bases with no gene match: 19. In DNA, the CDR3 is TGTGCCAGCAGTGATCAAACAGGGGTCCGAGGGCCAAGGAAGACCCAGTACTTC. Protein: CASSDQTGVRGPRKTQYF.

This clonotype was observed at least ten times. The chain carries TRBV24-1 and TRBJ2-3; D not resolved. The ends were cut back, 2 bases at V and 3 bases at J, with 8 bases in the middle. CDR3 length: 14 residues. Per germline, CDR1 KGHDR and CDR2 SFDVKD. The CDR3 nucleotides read TGTGCCACCAGTGATTCTTGGGGAACAGATACGCAGTATTTT. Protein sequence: CATSDSWGTDTQYF.

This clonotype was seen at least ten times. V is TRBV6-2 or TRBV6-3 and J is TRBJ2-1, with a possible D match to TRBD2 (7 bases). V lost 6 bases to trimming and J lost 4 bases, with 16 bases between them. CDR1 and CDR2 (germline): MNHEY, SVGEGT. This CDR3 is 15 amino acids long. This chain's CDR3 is CASSPEGGYYNEQFF. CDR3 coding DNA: TGTGCCAGCAGCCCCGAGGGGGGGTATTACAATGAGCAGTTCTTC.

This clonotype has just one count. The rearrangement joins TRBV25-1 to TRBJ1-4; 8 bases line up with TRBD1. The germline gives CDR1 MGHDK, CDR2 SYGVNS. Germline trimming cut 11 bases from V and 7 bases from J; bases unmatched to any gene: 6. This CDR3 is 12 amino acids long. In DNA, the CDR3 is TGTGCCGGCACAGGGGGTTTTGAAAAACTGTTTTTT. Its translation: CAGTGGFEKLFF.

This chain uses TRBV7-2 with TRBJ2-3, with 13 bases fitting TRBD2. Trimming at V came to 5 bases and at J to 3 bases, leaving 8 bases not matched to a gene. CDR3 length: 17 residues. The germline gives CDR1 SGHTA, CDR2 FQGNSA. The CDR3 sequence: CASSVSLAGGMTDTQYF. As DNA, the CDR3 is TGTGCCAGCAGCGTGTCACTAGCGGGAGGGATGACAGATACGCAGTATTTT.

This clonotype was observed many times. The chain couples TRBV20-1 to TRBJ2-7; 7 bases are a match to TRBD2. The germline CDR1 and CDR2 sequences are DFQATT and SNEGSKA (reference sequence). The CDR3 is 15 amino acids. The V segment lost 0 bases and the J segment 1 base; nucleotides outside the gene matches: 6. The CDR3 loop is CSARDLGGDSYEQYF. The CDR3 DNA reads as TGCAGTGCTAGAGATCTGGGAGGGGATTCCTACGAGCAGTACTTC.

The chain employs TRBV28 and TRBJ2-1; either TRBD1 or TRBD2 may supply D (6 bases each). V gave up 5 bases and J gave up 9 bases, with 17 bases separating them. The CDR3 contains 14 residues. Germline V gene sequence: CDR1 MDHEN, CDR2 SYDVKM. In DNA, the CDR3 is TGTGCCAGCAGTCCGGTAGGGGGAGGCGGTGAGCAGTTCTTC. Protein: CASSPVGGGGEQFF.